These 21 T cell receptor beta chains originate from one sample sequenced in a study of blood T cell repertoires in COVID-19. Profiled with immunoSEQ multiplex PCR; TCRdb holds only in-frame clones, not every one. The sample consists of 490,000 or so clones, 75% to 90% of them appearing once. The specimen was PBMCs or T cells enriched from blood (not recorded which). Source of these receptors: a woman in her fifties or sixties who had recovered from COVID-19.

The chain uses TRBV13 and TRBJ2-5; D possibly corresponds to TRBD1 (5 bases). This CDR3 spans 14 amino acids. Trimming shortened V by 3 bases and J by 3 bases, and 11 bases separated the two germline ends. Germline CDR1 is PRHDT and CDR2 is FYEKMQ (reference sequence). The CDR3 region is CASSFRGHEETQYF. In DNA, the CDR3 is TGTGCCAGCAGCTTTAGGGGTCATGAAGAGACCCAGTACTTC.

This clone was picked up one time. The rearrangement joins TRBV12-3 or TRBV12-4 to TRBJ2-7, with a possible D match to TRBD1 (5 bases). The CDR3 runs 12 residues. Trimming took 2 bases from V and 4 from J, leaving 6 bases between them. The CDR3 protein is CASSLQGYEQYV. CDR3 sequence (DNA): TGTGCCAGCAGTTTACAGGGTTACGAGCAGTACGTC.

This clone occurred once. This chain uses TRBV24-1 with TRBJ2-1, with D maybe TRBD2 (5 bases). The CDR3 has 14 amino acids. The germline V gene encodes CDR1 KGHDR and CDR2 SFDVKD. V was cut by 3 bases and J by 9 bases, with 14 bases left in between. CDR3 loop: CATSDETRSGEQFF. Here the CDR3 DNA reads TGTGCCACCAGTGATGAGACCCGGAGCGGTGAGCAGTTCTTC.

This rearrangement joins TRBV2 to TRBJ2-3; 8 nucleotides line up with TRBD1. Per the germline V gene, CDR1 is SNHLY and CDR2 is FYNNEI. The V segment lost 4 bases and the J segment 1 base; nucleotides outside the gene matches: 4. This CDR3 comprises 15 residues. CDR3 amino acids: CASSGTGQGTDTQYF. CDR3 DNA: TGTGCCAGCAGTGGAACGGGACAGGGCACAGATACGCAGTATTTT.

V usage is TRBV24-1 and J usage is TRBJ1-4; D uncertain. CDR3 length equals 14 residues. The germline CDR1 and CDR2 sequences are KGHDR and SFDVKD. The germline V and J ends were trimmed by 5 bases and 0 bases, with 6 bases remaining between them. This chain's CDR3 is CATSGGATNEKLFF. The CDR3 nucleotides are TGTGCCACCAGTGGGGGAGCAACTAATGAAAAACTGTTTTTT.

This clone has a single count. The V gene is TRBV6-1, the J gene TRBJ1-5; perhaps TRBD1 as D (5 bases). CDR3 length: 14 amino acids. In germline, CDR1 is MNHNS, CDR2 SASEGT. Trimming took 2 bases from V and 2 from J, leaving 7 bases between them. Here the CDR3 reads CASSETRGNQPQHF. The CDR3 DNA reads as TGTGCCAGCAGTGAAACCAGGGGCAATCAGCCCCAGCATTTT.

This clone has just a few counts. The CDR3 DNA reads as TGTGCCAGCTCACAAGGGGACAGGGCACACGAGCAGTACTTC. This gives the protein CASSQGDRAHEQYF. This sequence joins TRBV18 and TRBJ2-7; 9 bases map to TRBD1. CDR1 is KGHSH and CDR2 is LQKENI in the germline V gene. This CDR3 comprises 14 residues. V gave up 4 bases and J gave up 5 bases; unmatched junction bases: 6. The whole variable domain, filled in from reference TRBV18 and TRBJ2-7, reads NAGVMQNPRHLVRRRGQEARLRCSPMKGHSHVYWYRQLPEEGLKFMVYLQKENIIDESGMPKERFSAEFPKEGPSILRIQQVVRGDSAAYFCASSQGDRAHEQYFGPGTRLTVT.

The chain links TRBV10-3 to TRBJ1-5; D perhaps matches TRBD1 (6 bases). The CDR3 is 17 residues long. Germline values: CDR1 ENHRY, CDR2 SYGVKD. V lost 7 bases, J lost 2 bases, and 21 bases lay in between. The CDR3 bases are TGTGCCATCATTACGTCAGCCTGGGGGCTGCGCAATCAGCCCCAGCATTTT. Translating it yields CAIITSAWGLRNQPQHF.

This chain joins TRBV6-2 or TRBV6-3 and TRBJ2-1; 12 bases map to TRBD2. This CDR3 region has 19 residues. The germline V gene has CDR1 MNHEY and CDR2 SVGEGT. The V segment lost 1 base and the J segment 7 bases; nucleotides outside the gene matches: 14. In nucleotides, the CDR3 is TGTGCCAGCAGTTACTGGCGACTAGCGGGGGATTTAAGGGGGAATGAGCAGTTCTTC. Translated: CASSYWRLAGDLRGNEQFF.

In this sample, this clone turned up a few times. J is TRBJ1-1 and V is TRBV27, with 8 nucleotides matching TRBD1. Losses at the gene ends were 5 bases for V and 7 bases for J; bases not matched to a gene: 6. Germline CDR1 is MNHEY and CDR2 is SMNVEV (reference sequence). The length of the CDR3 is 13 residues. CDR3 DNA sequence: TGTGCCAGCAGTCTCGGACAGGGAGATGAAGCTTTCTTT. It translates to CASSLGQGDEAFF.

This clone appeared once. DNA of the CDR3: TGTGCCAGCAGTCGGGACACCAACTACGAGCAGTACTTC. Translated, it gives CASSRDTNYEQYF. The chain has TRBV11-2 and TRBJ2-7; D is perhaps TRBD1 (6 bases). Germline CDR1 and CDR2: SGHAT and FQNNGV. The V gene lost 6 bases and the J gene lost 3 bases, with 12 bases spanning the gap. The CDR3 runs to 13 residues. Full variable domain (missing parts from reference TRBV11-2 and TRBJ2-7): EAGVAQSPRYKIIEKRQSVAFWCNPISGHATLYWYQQILGQGPKLLIQFQNNGVVDDSQLPKDRFSAERLKGVDSTLKIQPAKLEDSAVYLCASSRDTNYEQYFGPGTRLTVT.

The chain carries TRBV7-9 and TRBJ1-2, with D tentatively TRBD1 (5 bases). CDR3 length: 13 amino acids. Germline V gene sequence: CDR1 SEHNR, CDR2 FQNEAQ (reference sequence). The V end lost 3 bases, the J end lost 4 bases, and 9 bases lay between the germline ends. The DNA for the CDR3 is TGTGCCAGCAGCTTTGGGGCTGGCTATGGCTACACCTTC. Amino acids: CASSFGAGYGYTF.

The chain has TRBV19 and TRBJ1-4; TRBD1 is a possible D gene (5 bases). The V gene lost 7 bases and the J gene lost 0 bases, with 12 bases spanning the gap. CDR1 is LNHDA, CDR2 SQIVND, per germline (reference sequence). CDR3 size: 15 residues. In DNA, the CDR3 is TGTGCCAGTATGGCAGGGCTTGCAACTAATGAAAAACTGTTTTTT. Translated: CASMAGLATNEKLFF.

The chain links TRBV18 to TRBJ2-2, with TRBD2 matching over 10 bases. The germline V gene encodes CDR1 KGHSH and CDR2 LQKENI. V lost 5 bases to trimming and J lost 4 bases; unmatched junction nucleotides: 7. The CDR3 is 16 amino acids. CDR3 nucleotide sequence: TGTGCCAGCTCATCTGTTTCTAGCGGGGGCACCGGGGAGCTGTTTTTT. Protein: CASSSVSSGGTGELFF. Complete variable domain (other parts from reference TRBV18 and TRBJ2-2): NAGVMQNPRHLVRRRGQEARLRCSPMKGHSHVYWYRQLPEEGLKFMVYLQKENIIDESGMPKERFSAEFPKEGPSILRIQQVVRGDSAAYFCASSSVSSGGTGELFFGEGSRLTVL.

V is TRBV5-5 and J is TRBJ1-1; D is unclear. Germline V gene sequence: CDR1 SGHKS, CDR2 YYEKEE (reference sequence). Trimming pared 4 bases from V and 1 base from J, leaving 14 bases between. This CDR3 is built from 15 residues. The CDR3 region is CASSVDGRSNTEAFF. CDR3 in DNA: TGTGCCAGCAGCGTGGACGGTAGATCGAACACTGAAGCTTTCTTT.

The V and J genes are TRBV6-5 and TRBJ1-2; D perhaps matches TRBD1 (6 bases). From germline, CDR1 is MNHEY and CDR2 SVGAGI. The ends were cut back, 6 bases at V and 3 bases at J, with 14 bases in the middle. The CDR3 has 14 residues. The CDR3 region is CASRLDRLDYGYTF. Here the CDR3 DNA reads TGTGCCAGCAGATTAGACAGGCTCGACTATGGCTACACCTTC.

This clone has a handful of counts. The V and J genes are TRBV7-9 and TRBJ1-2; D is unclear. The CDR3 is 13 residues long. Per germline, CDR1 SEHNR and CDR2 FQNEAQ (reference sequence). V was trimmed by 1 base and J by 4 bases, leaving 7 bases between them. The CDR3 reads CASSLVLGYGYTF. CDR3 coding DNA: TGTGCCAGCAGCTTAGTACTAGGCTATGGCTACACCTTC.

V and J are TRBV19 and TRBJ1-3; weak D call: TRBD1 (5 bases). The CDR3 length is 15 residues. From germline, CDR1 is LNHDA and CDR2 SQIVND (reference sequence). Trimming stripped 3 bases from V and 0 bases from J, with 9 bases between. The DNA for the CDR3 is TGTGCCAGTAGTATTGACGGGGGCTCTGGAAACACCATATATTTT. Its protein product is CASSIDGGSGNTIYF.

CDR3 in DNA: TGTGCCAGCAGTTTATCAGACAGGTTAAACACTGAAGCTTTCTTT. Amino acids: CASSLSDRLNTEAFF. J is TRBJ1-1 and V is TRBV27, with D perhaps matching TRBD1 (6 bases). The V gene lost 0 bases and the J gene lost 2 bases, with 10 bases spanning the gap. Germline CDR1 reads MNHEY; CDR2 reads SMNVEV (reference sequence). This CDR3 is built from 15 residues.

CDR3 residues: CASSPDRYYNEQFF. The CDR3 nucleotides read TGTGCCAGCAGCCCCGACAGGTACTACAATGAGCAGTTCTTC. This rearrangement joins TRBV11-2 to TRBJ2-1; a possible D gene is TRBD1 (6 bases). The germline gives CDR1 SGHAT, CDR2 FQNNGV. The V end lost 5 bases, the J end lost 3 bases, and 11 bases lay between the germline ends. The CDR3 runs to 14 residues.

The CDR3: CASSPNEETQYF. As DNA, the CDR3 is TGTGCCAGCAGCCCTAACGAGGAGACCCAGTACTTC. The chain has TRBV11-2 and TRBJ2-5; D is uncertain. The germline V gene has CDR1 SGHAT and CDR2 FQNNGV. CDR3 length equals 12 residues. V was clipped by 5 bases and J by 5 bases, with 9 bases between them.